Here is one T cell receptor (beta chain) with its context. Germline V CDR1 and CDR2: MNHEY, SMNVEV (reference sequence). CDR3 size: 18 residues. V was trimmed by 4 bases and J by 4 bases, leaving 23 bases between them. Measured with immunoSEQ multiplex PCR; TCRdb has only the in-frame clones, and not every one. This table has about 200,000 clones, approximately 78% appearing once. The sample is drawn from a study of blood T cell repertoires in COVID-19. Background on the study: Sources were T cells, B-cell-depleted T cells, or PBMCs; the material itself was cDNA or gDNA.

Recruited during active infection, patients (from Seattle) were subsequently followed longitudinally. The sample was peripheral blood. The J gene is TRBJ1-3, the V gene TRBV27, with TRBD1 as a possible D gene (6 bases). The origin of this receptor is a woman aged 80 or over with COVID-19, enrolled during active disease. Written as DNA, the CDR3 is TGTGCCAGCAGTTCACGGGGGGGCGGGAGCCGCTTGGGAAACACCATATATTTT. Protein: CASSSRGGGSRLGNTIYF.